The clone carrying this TCR beta chain occurred many times. The read ends 3 residues early relative to the CDR3; the germline J gene fills the gap. Germline CDR1 MDHEN, CDR2 SYDVKM. The V and J ends lost 4 bases and 2 bases, in that order; junction bases with no gene match: 13. This CDR3 is built from 18 residues. The data belong to a study of T cell clonality in common variable immunodeficiency. Using immunoSEQ multiplex PCR, the repertoire was profiled, and TCRdb retains in-frame clones only, with some absent. This sample comprises 35,000 to 55,000 clones, none seen once only. Heparinized whole blood, 5 to 8 ml, came from each donor.

Sequencing used peripheral blood mononuclear cells. This receptor was identified in a person aged 18 to 69 in good health. The gene calls are TRBV28 and TRBJ2-5, with 10 bases identical to TRBD2. CDR3 DNA, as far as it was read: TGTGCCAGCAGTTCTCCACTCTGGACTAGCGGAAAGCAAGAGACC. This translates into CASSSPLWTSGKQET. In full, the CDR3 reads CASSSPLWTSGKQETQYF.